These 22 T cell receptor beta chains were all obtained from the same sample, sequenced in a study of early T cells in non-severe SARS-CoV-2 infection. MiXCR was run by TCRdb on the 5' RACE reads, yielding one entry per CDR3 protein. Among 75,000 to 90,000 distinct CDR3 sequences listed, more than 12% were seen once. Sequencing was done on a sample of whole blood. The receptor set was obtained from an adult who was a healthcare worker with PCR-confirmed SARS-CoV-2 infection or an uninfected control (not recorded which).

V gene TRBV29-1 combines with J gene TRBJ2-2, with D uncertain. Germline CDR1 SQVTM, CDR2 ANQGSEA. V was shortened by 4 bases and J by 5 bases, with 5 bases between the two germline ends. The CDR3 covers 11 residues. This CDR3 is CSVGLTGELFF. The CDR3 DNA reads TGCAGCGTTGGCTTGACCGGGGAGCTGTTTTTT.

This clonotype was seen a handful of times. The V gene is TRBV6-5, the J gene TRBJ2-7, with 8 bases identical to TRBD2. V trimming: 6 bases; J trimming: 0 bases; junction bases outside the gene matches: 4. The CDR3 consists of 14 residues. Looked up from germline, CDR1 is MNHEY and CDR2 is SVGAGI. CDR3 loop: CASSIAGYSYEQYF. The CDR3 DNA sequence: TGTGCCAGCAGCATAGCGGGATACTCCTACGAGCAGTACTTC.

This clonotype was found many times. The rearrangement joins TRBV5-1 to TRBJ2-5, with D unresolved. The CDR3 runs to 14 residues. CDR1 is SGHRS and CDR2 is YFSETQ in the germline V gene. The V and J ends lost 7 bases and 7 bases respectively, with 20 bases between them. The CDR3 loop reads CASEGLNDHRTQYF. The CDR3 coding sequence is TGCGCCAGCGAAGGCCTAAACGATCATCGGACCCAGTACTTC.

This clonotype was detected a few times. The CDR3 here is CASSYLGAVGELFF. For the CDR3, the DNA is TGTGCCAGCAGTTACTTGGGGGCTGTCGGGGAGCTGTTTTTT. The J gene is TRBJ2-2, the V gene TRBV6-5, with D perhaps matching TRBD1 (6 bases). The CDR3 covers 14 residues. The germline V gene has CDR1 MNHEY and CDR2 SVGAGI. Trimming shortened V by 1 base and J by 7 bases, and 10 bases separated the two germline ends.

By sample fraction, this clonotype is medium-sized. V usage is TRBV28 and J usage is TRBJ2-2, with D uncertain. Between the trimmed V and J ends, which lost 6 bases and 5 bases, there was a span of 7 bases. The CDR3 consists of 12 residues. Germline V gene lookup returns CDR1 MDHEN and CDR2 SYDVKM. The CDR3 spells CASRGLTGELFF. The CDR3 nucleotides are TGTGCCAGCAGGGGATTAACCGGGGAGCTGTTTTTT.

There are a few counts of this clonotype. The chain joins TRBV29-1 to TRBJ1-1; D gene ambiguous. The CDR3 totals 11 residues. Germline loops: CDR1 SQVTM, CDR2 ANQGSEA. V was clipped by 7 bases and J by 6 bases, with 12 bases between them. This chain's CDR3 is CSAAPISEAFF. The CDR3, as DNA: TGCAGCGCTGCCCCGATCTCTGAAGCTTTCTTT.

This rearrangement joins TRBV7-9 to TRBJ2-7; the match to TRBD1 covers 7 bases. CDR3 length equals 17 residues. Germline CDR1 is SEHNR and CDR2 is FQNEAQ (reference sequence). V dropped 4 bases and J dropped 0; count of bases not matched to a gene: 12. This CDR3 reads CASSSPLKTGYSYEQYF. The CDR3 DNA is TGTGCCAGCAGCTCGCCCCTAAAGACAGGGTACTCCTACGAGCAGTACTTC.

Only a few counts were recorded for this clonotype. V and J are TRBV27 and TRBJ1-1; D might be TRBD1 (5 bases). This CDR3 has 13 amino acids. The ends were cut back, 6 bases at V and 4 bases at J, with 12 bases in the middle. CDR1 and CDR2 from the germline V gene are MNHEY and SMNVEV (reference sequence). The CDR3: CASRSPGSTEAFF. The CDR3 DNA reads TGTGCCAGCAGGTCGCCAGGGAGCACTGAAGCTTTCTTT.

CDR3: CSATRRGSNQPQHF. The DNA for the CDR3 is TGCAGTGCTACGAGGAGGGGGAGCAATCAGCCCCAGCATTTT. The chain joins TRBV20-1 to TRBJ1-5; tentative D call: TRBD1 (6 bases). Trimming shortened V by 4 bases and J by 1 base, and 11 bases separated the two germline ends. CDR3 length: 14 amino acids. Per germline, CDR1 DFQATT and CDR2 SNEGSKA (reference sequence).

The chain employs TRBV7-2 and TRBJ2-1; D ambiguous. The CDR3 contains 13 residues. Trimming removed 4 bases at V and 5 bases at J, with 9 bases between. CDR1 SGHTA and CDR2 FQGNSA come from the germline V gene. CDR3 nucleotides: TGTGCCAGCAGCTCGACTCTGCACAATGAGCAGTTCTTC. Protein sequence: CASSSTLHNEQFF.

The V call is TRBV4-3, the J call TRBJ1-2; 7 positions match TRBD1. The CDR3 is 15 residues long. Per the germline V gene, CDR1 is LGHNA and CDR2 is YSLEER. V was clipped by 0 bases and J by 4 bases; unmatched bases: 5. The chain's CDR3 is CASSQDLNRGYGYTF. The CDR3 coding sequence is TGCGCCAGCAGCCAAGATCTAAACAGGGGCTATGGCTACACCTTC.

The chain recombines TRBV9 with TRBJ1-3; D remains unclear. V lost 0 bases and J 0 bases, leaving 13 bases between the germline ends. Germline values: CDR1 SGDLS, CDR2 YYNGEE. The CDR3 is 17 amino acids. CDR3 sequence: CASSVAPAMSSGNTIYF. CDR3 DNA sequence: TGTGCCAGCAGCGTAGCTCCAGCAATGAGCTCTGGAAACACCATATATTTT.

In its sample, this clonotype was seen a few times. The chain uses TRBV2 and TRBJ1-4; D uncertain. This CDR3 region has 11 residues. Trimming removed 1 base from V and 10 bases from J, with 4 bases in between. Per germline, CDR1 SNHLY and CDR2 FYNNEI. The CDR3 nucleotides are TGTGCCAGCAGTGAAGAGGGAAAACTGTTTTTT. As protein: CASSEEGKLFF.

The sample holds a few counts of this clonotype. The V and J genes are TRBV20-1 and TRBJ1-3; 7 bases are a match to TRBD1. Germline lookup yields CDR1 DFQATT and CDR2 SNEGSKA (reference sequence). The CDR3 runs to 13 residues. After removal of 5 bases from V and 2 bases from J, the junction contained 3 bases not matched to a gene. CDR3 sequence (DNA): TGCAGTGCTTACCAGGGGGCTGGAAACACCATATATTTT. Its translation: CSAYQGAGNTIYF.

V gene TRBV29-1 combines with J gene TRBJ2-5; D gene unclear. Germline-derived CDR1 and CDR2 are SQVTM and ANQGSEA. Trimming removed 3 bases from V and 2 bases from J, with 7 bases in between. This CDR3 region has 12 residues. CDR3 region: CSVDDFQETQYF. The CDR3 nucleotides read TGCAGCGTTGATGACTTTCAAGAGACCCAGTACTTC.

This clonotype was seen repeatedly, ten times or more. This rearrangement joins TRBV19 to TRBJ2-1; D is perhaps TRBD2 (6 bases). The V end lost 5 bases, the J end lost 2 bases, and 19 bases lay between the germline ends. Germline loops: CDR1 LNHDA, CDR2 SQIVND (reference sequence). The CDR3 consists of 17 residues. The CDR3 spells CASSVGVYAGTYNEQFF. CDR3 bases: TGTGCCAGTAGTGTCGGGGTTTATGCGGGGACCTACAATGAGCAGTTCTTC.

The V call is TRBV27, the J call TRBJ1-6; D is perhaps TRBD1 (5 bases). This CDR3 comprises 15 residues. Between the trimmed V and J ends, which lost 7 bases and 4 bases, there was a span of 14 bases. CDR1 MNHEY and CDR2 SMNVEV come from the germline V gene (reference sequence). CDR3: CASTKRDGYNSPLHF. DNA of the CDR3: TGTGCCAGCACTAAGAGGGACGGTTATAATTCACCCCTCCACTTT.

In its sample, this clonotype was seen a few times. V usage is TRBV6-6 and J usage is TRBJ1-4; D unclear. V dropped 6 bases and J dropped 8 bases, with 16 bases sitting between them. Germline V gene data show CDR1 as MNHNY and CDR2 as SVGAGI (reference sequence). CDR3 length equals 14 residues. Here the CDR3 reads CASSLDSNGEKLFF. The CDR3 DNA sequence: TGTGCCAGCAGCCTGGACTCGAATGGGGAAAAACTGTTTTTT.

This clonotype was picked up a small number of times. CDR3 loop: CAISPMAASPDGYTF. DNA for the CDR3: TGTGCCATTTCACCAATGGCGGCGAGCCCCGATGGCTACACCTTC. V gene TRBV6-5 combines with J gene TRBJ1-2; D is uncertain. Trimming removed 10 bases at V and 6 bases at J, with 24 bases between. The CDR3 runs 15 residues. In germline, CDR1 is MNHEY, CDR2 SVGAGI.

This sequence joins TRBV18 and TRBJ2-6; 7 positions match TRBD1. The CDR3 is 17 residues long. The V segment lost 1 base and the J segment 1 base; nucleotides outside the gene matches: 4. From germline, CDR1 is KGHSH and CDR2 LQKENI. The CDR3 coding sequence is TGTGCCAGCTCACCACAGGGGGCGAGATCTGGGGCCAACGTCCTGACTTTC. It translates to CASSPQGARSGANVLTF.

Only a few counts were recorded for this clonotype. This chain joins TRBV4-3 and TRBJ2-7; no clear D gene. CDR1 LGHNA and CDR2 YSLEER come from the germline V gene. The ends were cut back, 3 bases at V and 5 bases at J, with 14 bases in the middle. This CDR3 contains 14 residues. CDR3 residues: CASSQAGPNDEQYF. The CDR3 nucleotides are TGCGCCAGCAGCCAGGCAGGCCCCAACGACGAGCAGTACTTC.

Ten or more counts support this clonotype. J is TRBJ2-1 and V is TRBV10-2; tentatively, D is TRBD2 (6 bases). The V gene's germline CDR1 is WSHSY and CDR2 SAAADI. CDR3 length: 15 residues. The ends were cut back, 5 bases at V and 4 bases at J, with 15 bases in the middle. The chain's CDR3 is CASSTTSRGYNEQFF. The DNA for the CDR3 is TGCGCCAGCAGTACCACTAGCAGAGGTTACAATGAGCAGTTCTTC.